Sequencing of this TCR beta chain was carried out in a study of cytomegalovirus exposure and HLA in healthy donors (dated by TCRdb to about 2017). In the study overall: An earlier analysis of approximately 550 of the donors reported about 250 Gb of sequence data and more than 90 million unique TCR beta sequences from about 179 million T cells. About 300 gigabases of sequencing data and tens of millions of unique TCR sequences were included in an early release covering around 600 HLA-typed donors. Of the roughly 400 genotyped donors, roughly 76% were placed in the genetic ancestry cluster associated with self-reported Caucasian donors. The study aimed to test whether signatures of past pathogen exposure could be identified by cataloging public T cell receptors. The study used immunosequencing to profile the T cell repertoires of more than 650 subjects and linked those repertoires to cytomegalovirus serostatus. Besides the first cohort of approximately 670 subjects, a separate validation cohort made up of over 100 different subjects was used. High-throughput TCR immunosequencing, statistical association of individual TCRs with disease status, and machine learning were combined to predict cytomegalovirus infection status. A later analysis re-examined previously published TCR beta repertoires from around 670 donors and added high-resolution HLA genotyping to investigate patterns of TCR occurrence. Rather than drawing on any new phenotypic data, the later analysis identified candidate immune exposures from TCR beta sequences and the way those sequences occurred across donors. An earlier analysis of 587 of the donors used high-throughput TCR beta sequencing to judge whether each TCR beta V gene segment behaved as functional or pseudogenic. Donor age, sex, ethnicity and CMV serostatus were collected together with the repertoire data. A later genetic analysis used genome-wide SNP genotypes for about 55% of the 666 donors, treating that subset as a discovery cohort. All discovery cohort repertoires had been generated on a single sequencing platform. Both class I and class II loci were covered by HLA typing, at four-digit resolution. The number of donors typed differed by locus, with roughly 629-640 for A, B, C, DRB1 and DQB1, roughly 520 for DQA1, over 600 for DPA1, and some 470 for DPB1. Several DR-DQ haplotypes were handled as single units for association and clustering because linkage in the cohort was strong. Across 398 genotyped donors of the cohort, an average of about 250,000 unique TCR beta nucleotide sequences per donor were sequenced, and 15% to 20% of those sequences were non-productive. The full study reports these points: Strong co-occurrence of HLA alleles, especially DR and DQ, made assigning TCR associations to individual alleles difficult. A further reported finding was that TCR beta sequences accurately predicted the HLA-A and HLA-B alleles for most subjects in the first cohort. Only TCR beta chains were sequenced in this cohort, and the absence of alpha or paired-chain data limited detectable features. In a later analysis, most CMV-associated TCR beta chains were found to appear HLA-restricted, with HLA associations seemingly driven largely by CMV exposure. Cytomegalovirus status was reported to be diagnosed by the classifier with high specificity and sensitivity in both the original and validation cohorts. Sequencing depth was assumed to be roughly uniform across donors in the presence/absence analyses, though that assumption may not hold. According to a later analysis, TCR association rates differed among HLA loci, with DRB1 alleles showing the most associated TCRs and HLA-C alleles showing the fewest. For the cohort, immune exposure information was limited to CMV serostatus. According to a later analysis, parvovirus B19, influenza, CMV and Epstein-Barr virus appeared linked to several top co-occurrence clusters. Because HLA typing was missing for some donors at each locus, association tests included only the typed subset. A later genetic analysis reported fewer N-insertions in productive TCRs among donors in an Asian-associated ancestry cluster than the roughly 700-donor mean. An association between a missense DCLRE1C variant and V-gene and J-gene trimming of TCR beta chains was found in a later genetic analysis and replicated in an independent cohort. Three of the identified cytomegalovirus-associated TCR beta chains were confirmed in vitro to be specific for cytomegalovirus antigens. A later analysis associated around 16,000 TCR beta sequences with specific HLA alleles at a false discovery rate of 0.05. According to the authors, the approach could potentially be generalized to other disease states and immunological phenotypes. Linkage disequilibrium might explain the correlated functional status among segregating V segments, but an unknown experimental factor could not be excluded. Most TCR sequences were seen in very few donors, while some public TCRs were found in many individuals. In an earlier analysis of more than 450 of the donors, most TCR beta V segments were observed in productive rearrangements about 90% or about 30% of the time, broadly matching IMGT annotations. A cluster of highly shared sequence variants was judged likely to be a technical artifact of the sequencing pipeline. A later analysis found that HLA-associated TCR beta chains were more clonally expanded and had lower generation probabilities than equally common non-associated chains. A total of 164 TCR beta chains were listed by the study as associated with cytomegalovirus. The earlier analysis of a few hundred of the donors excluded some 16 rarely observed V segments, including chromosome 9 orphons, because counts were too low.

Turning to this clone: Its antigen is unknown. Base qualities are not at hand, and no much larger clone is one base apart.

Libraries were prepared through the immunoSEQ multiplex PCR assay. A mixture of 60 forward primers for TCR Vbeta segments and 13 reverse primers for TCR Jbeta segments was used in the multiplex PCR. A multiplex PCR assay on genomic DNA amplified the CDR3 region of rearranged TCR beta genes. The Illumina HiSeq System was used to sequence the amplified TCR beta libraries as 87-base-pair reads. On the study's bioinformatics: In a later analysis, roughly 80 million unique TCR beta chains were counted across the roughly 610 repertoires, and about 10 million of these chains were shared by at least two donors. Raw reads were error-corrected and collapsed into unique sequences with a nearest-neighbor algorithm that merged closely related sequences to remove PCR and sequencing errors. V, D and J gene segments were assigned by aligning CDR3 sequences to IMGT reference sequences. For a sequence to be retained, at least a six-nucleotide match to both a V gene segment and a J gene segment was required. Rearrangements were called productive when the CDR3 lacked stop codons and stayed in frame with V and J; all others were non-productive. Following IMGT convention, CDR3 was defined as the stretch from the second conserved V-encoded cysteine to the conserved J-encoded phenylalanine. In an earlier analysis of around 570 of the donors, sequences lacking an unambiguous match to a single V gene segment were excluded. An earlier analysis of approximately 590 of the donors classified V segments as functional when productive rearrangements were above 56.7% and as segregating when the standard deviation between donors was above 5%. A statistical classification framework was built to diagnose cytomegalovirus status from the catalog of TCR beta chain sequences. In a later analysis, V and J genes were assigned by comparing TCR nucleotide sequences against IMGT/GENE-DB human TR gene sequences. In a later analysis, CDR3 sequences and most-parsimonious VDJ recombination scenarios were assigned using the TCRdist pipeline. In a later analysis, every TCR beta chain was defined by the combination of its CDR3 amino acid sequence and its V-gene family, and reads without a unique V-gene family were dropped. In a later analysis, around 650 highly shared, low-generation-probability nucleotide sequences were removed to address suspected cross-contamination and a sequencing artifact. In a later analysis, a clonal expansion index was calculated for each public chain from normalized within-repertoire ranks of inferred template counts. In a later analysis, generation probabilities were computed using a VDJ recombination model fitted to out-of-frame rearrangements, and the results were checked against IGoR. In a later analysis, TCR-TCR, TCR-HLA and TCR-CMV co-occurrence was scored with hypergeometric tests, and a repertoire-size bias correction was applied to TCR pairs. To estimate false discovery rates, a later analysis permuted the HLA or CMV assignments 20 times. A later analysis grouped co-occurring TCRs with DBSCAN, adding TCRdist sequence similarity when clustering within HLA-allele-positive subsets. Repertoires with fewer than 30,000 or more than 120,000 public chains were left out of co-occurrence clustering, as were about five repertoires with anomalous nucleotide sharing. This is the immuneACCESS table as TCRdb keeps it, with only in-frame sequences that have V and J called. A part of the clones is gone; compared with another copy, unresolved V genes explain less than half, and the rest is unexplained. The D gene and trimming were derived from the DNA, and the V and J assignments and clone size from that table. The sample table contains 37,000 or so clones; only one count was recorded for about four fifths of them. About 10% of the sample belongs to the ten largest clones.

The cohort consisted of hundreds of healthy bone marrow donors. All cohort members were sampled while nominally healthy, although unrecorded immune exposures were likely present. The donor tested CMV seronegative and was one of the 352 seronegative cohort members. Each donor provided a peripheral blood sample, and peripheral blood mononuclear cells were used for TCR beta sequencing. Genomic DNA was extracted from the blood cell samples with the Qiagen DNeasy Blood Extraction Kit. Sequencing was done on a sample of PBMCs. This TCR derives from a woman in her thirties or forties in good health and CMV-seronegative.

The CDR3 protein: CASSLGRDSFYEQYF. In nucleotides, the sequence is TGTGCCAGCAGCTTAGGCCGGGACAGCTTCTACGAGCAGTACTTC. This receptor chain uses TRBV11-2 and TRBJ2-7, with 7 middle bases fitting TRBD1. CDR1 and CDR2 are drawn from the germline V gene: SGHAT, FQNNGV. The junction shows trimming of 1 base on V and 3 bases on J, and the gene matches do not reach 6 bases of it. The CDR3 runs 15 residues from the cysteine to the phenylalanine. Only CDR3 DNA remains: 45 bases, in frame from the first base. Full variable domain (CDR3 extended with the reference TRBV11-2 and TRBJ2-7 proteins): EAGVAQSPRYKIIEKRQSVAFWCNPISGHATLYWYQQILGQGPKLLIQFQNNGVVDDSQLPKDRFSAERLKGVDSTLKIQPAKLEDSAVYLCASSLGRDSFYEQYFGPGTRLTVT.